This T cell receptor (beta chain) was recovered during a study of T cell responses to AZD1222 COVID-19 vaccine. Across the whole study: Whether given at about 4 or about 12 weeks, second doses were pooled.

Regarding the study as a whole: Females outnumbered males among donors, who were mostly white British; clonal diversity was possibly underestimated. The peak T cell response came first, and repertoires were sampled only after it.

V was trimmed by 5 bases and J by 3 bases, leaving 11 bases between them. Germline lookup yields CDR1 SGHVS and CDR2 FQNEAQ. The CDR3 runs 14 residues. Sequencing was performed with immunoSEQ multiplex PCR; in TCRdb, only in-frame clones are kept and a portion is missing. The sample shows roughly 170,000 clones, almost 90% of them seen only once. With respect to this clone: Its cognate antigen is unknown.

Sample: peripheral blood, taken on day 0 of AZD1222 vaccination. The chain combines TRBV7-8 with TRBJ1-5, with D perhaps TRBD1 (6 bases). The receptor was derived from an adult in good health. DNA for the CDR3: TGTGCCAGCAGCAAAACAGGGAACAATCAGCCCCAGCATTTT. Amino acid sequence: CASSKTGNNQPQHF.